This T cell receptor beta chain was identified in a study of cytomegalovirus exposure and HLA in healthy donors. Study-wide results and caveats: An analysis done earlier found most TCR beta V segments productive about 87% or about 30% of the time.

Primers: 60 Vbeta forward and 13 Jbeta reverse. TCRdb's copy holds only in-frame clones and misses some; the assay was immunoSEQ multiplex PCR. With 65,000 to 95,000 clones in the sample, the ten largest clones hold around 7%. Germline CDR1 reads MDHEN; CDR2 reads SYDVKM. V lost 3 bases, J lost 0 bases, and 8 bases lay in between. This CDR3 is 14 amino acids long. To note about this clone: Antigen unknown.

The clonotype was recovered from a female donor in good health and CMV-seropositive. The sequencing sample was made of PBMCs. The chain employs TRBV28 and TRBJ1-1, with D unresolved. The CDR3 DNA reads as TGTGCCAGCAGTTTTGGCAATATGAACACTGAAGCTTTCTTT. It is translated as CASSFGNMNTEAFF.